The rows below give T cell receptor beta chains drawn from one sample of a study of T cells in localized non-small cell lung cancer. Using immunoSEQ multiplex PCR, the repertoire was profiled, and TCRdb retains in-frame clones only, with some absent. The sample lists 2,000 to 2,500 clones, around 30% occurring once. Sequences were derived from lung tumor tissue, sampled before any cancer treatment. The receptors come from a man between 40 and 69 years old with stage III squamous cell lung carcinoma. Both conserved end residues are part of each CDR3. Fields, in order: CDR3 DNA, CDR3 protein, V gene, J gene, clone size, D gene. A D gene is named only where the DNA matches it firmly. For some rows the clone size is stated as once, few or many, or as a class when expanded; others skip it.

cdr3_nt: TGTGCCAGCAGTCCAGGGACACCAAACACTGAAGCTTTCTTT
cdr3_aa: CASSPGTPNTEAFF
v_call: TRBV28
j_call: TRBJ1-1
clone_size: -
d_call: -

cdr3_nt: TGTGCCAGTAGTATAGATGGGGGCACAAAAAACATTCAGTACTTC
cdr3_aa: CASSIDGGTKNIQYF
v_call: TRBV19
j_call: TRBJ2-4
clone_size: -
d_call: -

cdr3_nt: TGTGCCAGCAGTTTCGTCCAGGCCACCGGGGAGCTGTTTTTT
cdr3_aa: CASSFVQATGELFF
v_call: TRBV28
j_call: TRBJ2-2
clone_size: -
d_call: -

cdr3_nt: TGTGCCTGGAGTGTACTAGCGGGGGCGGAGACCCAGTACTTC
cdr3_aa: CAWSVLAGAETQYF
v_call: TRBV30
j_call: TRBJ2-5
clone_size: few
d_call: TRBD2

cdr3_nt: TGTGCCAGTACTTCCCCGGCTGGAAACACCATATATTTT
cdr3_aa: CASTSPAGNTIYF
v_call: TRBV19
j_call: TRBJ1-3
clone_size: few
d_call: -

cdr3_nt: TGTGCCAGCAGCCCTACGACCGGGAATGCGTACAATGAGCAGTTCTTC
cdr3_aa: CASSPTTGNAYNEQFF
v_call: TRBV11-3
j_call: TRBJ2-1
clone_size: -
d_call: -

cdr3_nt: TGTGCCAGCAGTTTCACAGGGTCTGGAAACACCATATATTTT
cdr3_aa: CASSFTGSGNTIYF
v_call: TRBV6-7
j_call: TRBJ1-3
clone_size: medium-sized
d_call: -

cdr3_nt: TGTGCCAGCAGTTTTCATCCCGGGGAGCTGTTTTTT
cdr3_aa: CASSFHPGELFF
v_call: TRBV6-8
j_call: TRBJ2-2
clone_size: -
d_call: -

cdr3_nt: TGTGCCAGCAGCTTACAGACGGGAAATGAAAAACTGTTTTTT
cdr3_aa: CASSLQTGNEKLFF
v_call: TRBV11-3
j_call: TRBJ1-4
clone_size: -
d_call: -

cdr3_nt: TGTGCCAGCAGCGTAGGAACCCCGGACGAGCAGTACTTC
cdr3_aa: CASSVGTPDEQYF
v_call: TRBV9
j_call: TRBJ2-7
clone_size: -
d_call: -

cdr3_nt: TGCAGCGCGGGGGATAGGGCTGGGGCCAACGTCCTGACTTTC
cdr3_aa: CSAGDRAGANVLTF
v_call: TRBV29-1
j_call: TRBJ2-6
clone_size: -
d_call: -

cdr3_nt: TGTGCCTGGAGGGGGGGGACGCCCCACAAGGAGACCCAGTACTTC
cdr3_aa: CAWRGGTPHKETQYF
v_call: TRBV30
j_call: TRBJ2-5
clone_size: -
d_call: TRBD2

cdr3_nt: TGTGCCAGCTCCGAGGGAGTCTCTGGAAACACCATATATTTT
cdr3_aa: CASSEGVSGNTIYF
v_call: TRBV18
j_call: TRBJ1-3
clone_size: -
d_call: -

cdr3_nt: TGTGCCAGTAGTATACGGGAAGCCAATCAGCCCCAGCATTTT
cdr3_aa: CASSIREANQPQHF
v_call: TRBV19
j_call: TRBJ1-5
clone_size: -
d_call: -

cdr3_nt: TGTGCCAGCAGCCAACACACCAGGGGGGACACTGAAGCTTTCTTT
cdr3_aa: CASSQHTRGDTEAFF
v_call: TRBV7-6
j_call: TRBJ1-1
clone_size: few
d_call: TRBD1

cdr3_nt: TGTGCCAGCAGCTTAGGGAGCGGGCAAGAGACCCAGTACTTC
cdr3_aa: CASSLGSGQETQYF
v_call: TRBV11-3
j_call: TRBJ2-5
clone_size: medium-sized
d_call: -

cdr3_nt: TGTGCCTGGAGTTTAGGAGCGGGAGGGGGCAATGAGCAGTTCTTC
cdr3_aa: CAWSLGAGGGNEQFF
v_call: TRBV30
j_call: TRBJ2-1
clone_size: -
d_call: TRBD2

cdr3_nt: TGTGCCAGTAGTTATGTGATGAACACTGAAGCTTTCTTT
cdr3_aa: CASSYVMNTEAFF
v_call: TRBV19
j_call: TRBJ1-1
clone_size: medium-sized
d_call: -

cdr3_nt: TGTGCCAGCTCACTGGGACAGGGGTCGAAGAAGAACACTGAAGCTTTCTTT
cdr3_aa: CASSLGQGSKKNTEAFF
v_call: TRBV18
j_call: TRBJ1-1
clone_size: -
d_call: TRBD1

cdr3_nt: TGTGCCATAAGGACACACGATTTTGTCTCTGGGGCCAACGTCCTGACTTTC
cdr3_aa: CAIRTHDFVSGANVLTF
v_call: TRBV12-2
j_call: TRBJ2-6
clone_size: -
d_call: -

cdr3_nt: TGTGCCAGTAGTAGAAGCTTTGGGCAGAATGAGCAGTTCTTC
cdr3_aa: CASSRSFGQNEQFF
v_call: TRBV19
j_call: TRBJ2-1
clone_size: -
d_call: -

cdr3_nt: TGTGCCAGCAGCAGGGGACAGGGCACCAATCAGCCCCAGCATTTT
cdr3_aa: CASSRGQGTNQPQHF
v_call: TRBV11-3
j_call: TRBJ1-5
clone_size: few
d_call: TRBD1

cdr3_nt: TGTGCCAGCAGCTTTGGGGTAGCTAATGAAAAACTGTTTTTT
cdr3_aa: CASSFGVANEKLFF
v_call: TRBV11-3
j_call: TRBJ1-4
clone_size: -
d_call: -

cdr3_nt: TGTGCCAGCAGTTTATCGTCGAGCTCTAGAGTCAAGTACACAGATACGCAGTATTTT
cdr3_aa: CASSLSSSSRVKYTDTQYF
v_call: TRBV28
j_call: TRBJ2-3
clone_size: few
d_call: -